This entry concerns a single T cell receptor (beta chain). This record comes from a study of identical twins. TCRdb re-analysed the 5' RACE reads in MiXCR, keeping a single row per CDR3 protein. Among roughly 690,000 distinct CDR3 sequences listed, 20% to 25% were seen once. The CDR3 covers 14 residues. Looked up from germline, CDR1 is DFQATT and CDR2 is SNEGSKA (reference sequence). The V and J ends lost 3 bases and 3 bases, in that order; junction bases with no gene match: 5. The same data also contributed to another study, on T cells expressing NK-cell markers. From that study: The authors applied an anti-gamma-delta TCR antibody in several experiments, and it restricted sorting to alpha-beta TCR T cells.

Source material: PBMCs. The rearrangement links TRBV20-1 to TRBJ2-7, with 10 positions matching TRBD2. The receptor comes from a woman aged 18-35 years in good health. The CDR3: CSASSLAGNYEQYF. The CDR3 region has the DNA TGCAGTGCTAGTTCACTAGCGGGAAACTACGAGCAGTACTTC.